This TCR beta chain was captured by sequencing in a study of T cell responses to AZD1222 COVID-19 vaccine. On the study more broadly: Pooling covered second doses at about 4 or about 12 weeks. Study-wide findings and caveats: Repertoire sampling was restricted to post-peak T cell response timepoints. Dominant CD4 TCR responses targeted spike regions 160-218 and 743-854.

Losses at the gene ends were 7 bases for V and 2 bases for J; bases not matched to a gene: 15. Germline V gene data show CDR1 as MDHEN and CDR2 as SYDVKM. CDR3 length: 17 amino acids. As concerns this clone: The antigen remains unidentified.

Some clones are missing from TCRdb's copy, which holds only in-frame ones; the method was immunoSEQ multiplex PCR. The data hold 95,000 to 100,000 clones, with 75% to 90% observed a single time. This sequence was found in an adult in good health. This specimen was peripheral blood, taken on day 0 of AZD1222 vaccination. The J gene is TRBJ2-3, the V gene TRBV28; 7 positions agree with TRBD1. The CDR3 is CASTTGTAVLNTDTQYF. The CDR3 bases are TGTGCCAGCACTACTGGGACAGCGGTTCTGAACACAGATACGCAGTATTTT.